Shown below are 3 T cell receptor beta chains from a single sample sequenced in a study of T-cell memory formation after mild COVID-19. TCRdb re-called the 5' RACE reads through MiXCR, storing one row per CDR3 protein. The sample shows 430,000 or so distinct CDR3 sequences, around 27% of them seen only once. Sequencing was done on a sample of PBMCs or a T cell subset sorted from them (not recorded which). Source of these receptors: an adult woman who had mild COVID-19 (a few samples of this study predate the infection). Cell type and time point are not known.

This chain joins TRBV30 and TRBJ2-3; D uncertain. V lost 0 bases and J lost 1, with 5 bases in between. The germline V gene encodes CDR1 GTSNPN and CDR2 SVGIG (reference sequence). The CDR3 spans 13 residues. For the CDR3, the DNA is TGTGCCTGGAGTGTACCGGGCACAGATACGCAGTATTTT. Its translation: CAWSVPGTDTQYF.

This clonotype was recorded a few times. The gene calls are TRBV14 and TRBJ2-5, with D maybe TRBD2 (6 bases). V lost 0 bases and J lost 5, with 13 bases in between. The CDR3 contains 15 residues. CDR1 and CDR2 (germline): SGHDN, FVKESK. In nucleotides, the CDR3 is TGTGCCAGCAGCCAAGATGGAGGGGTAAAGGAGACCCAGTACTTC. Translating it yields CASSQDGGVKETQYF. The whole variable domain, filled in from reference TRBV14 and TRBJ2-5, reads EAGVTQFPSHSVIEKGQTVTLRCDPISGHDNLYWYRRVMGKEIKFLLHFVKESKQDESGMPNNRFLAERTGGTYSTLKVQPAELEDSGVYFCASSQDGGVKETQYFGPGTRLLVL.

The rearrangement uses TRBV30 and TRBJ1-5; D might be TRBD1 (5 bases). Germline CDR1 is GTSNPN and CDR2 is SVGIG (reference sequence). The CDR3 totals 14 residues. The V gene lost 1 base and the J gene lost 5 bases, with 12 bases spanning the gap. CDR3 sequence: CAWSDIQGYQPQHF. CDR3 DNA: TGTGCCTGGAGTGATATTCAGGGTTATCAGCCCCAGCATTTT.